Listed below are T cell receptor beta chains from one sample, sequenced in a study of blood T cell repertoires in COVID-19. The repertoire was sequenced with immunoSEQ multiplex PCR; TCRdb's copy has only in-frame clones and lacks some. Among 200,000 to 250,000 clones, over 75% were seen once, and the ten largest hold over 7%. Source material: PBMCs or T cells enriched from blood (not recorded which). Receptor source: a woman aged 40 to 50 with acute COVID-19. Each CDR3 is given with its conserved first and last residue. Fields, in order: V gene, clone size, D gene, J gene, CDR3 DNA, CDR3 protein. A D gene is named only where the DNA matches it firmly. The size field is filled for only some rows; it gives once, few, many or a size class.

TRBV7-2	NA	TRBD2	TRBJ2-3	TGTGCCAGCAGCTTACTAGCGGGCACAGATACGCAGTATTTT	CASSLLAGTDTQYF
TRBV5-5	once	NA	TRBJ1-1	TGTGCCAGCAGCTTGCGGGGAGCCCTAGAAGCTTTCTTT	CASSLRGALEAFF
TRBV5-4	NA	TRBD2	TRBJ2-2	TGTGCCAGCAGCTTGACGGGGGGGAGGACCGGGGAGCTGTTTTTT	CASSLTGGRTGELFF
TRBV6-1	NA	TRBD1	TRBJ1-2	TGTGCCAGCAGTGAAGCGGTACAGGGGGCAGGCTACACCTTC	CASSEAVQGAGYTF
TRBV6-5	NA	NA	TRBJ1-1	TGTGCCAGCAGGGGTGGTGGGAGCACTGAAGCTTTCTTT	CASRGGGSTEAFF
TRBV19	NA	TRBD1	TRBJ2-7	TGTGCCAGTAGTACCGGGACAGGGGCAGTCTACGAGCAGTACTTC	CASSTGTGAVYEQYF
TRBV28	NA	NA	TRBJ2-7	TGTGCCAGCAGTTTTCTCGGACAGCGCTCCTACGAGCAGTACTTC	CASSFLGQRSYEQYF
TRBV7-9	NA	NA	TRBJ1-4	TGTGCCAGCAGCTTAATCAGGGGCGCACTCTCGGCAACTAATGAAAAACTGTTTTTT	CASSLIRGALSATNEKLFF
TRBV27	NA	NA	TRBJ2-5	TGTGCCACCCAAAAGTTGGGGGGGGCAGAGACCCAGTACTTC	CATQKLGGAETQYF
TRBV9	NA	NA	TRBJ1-2	TGTGCCAGCAGCGTAGGGTCGGGAGGGTATGGCTACACCTTC	CASSVGSGGYGYTF
TRBV5-5	NA	TRBD1	TRBJ2-2	TGTGCCAGCAGCATCGGGACAGTGAACACCGGGGAGCTGTTTTTT	CASSIGTVNTGELFF
TRBV30	NA	NA	TRBJ1-4	TGTGCCTGGACAGGCGGGGGGTTAAATGAAAAACTGTTTTTT	CAWTGGGLNEKLFF
TRBV7-9	NA	TRBD1	TRBJ1-2	TGTGCCAGCAGCTTACCTACCCGACAGGGGACCTATGGCTACACCTTC	CASSLPTRQGTYGYTF
TRBV27	NA	NA	TRBJ1-2	TGTGCCAGCACCCATTCCTCGGGACTCGCTAACTATGGCTACACCTTC	CASTHSSGLANYGYTF
TRBV6-5	NA	NA	TRBJ2-7	TGTGCCAGCAGTCGACAGGCCCTGTACGAGCAGTACTTC	CASSRQALYEQYF
TRBV5-1	NA	TRBD2	TRBJ2-3	TGCGCCAGCAGCTCGGGACTAGCGGGGGGCTCTAGCACAGATACGCAGTATTTT	CASSSGLAGGSSTDTQYF
TRBV4-1	NA	NA	TRBJ1-3	TGCGCCAGCAGCCAAGAGGGGAGGGGATCATCAAGCTCTGGAAACACCATATATTTT	CASSQEGRGSSSSGNTIYF
TRBV7-2	NA	NA	TRBJ1-2	TGTGCCAGCAGCATCAGCTATGGCTACACCTTC	CASSISYGYTF
TRBV21-1	NA	NA	TRBJ1-5	TGTGCCAGCAGCAAGCTTACGGGAAGCAATCAGCCCCAGCATTTT	CASSKLTGSNQPQHF
TRBV9	few	TRBD2	TRBJ2-7	TGTGCCAGCAGCGCCCAGGGGAATAGCGGGAGGGTCTACGAGCAGTACTTC	CASSAQGNSGRVYEQYF
TRBV24-1	NA	TRBD1	TRBJ1-1	TGTGCCACCAGTGACTCCGGGACAGACGAAGCTTTCTTT	CATSDSGTDEAFF
TRBV18	NA	NA	TRBJ2-2	TGTGCCAGCTCACTCAAGACAGTGAACACCGGGGAGCTGTTTTTT	CASSLKTVNTGELFF
TRBV27	NA	TRBD1	TRBJ1-2	TGTGCCAGCAGTCGTCCCGGGACAGGGAATGGCTACACCTTC	CASSRPGTGNGYTF
TRBV5-1	NA	TRBD1	TRBJ2-1	TGCGCCAGCAGCCTCGACAGGGTAGGGCAGTTCTTC	CASSLDRVGQFF
TRBV5-1	NA	TRBD1	TRBJ2-5	TGCGCCAGCAGACTAGGGACAGGTGGAGAGACCCAGTACTTC	CASRLGTGGETQYF
TRBV6-5	NA	TRBD2	TRBJ2-1	TGTGCCACAGCCGCGTCGGGGGGGTACAATGAGCAGTTCTTC	CATAASGGYNEQFF
TRBV28	NA	TRBD1	TRBJ2-1	TGTGCCAGCAGTTACAGGGGTCCCTACAATGAGCAGTTCTTC	CASSYRGPYNEQFF
TRBV19	NA	TRBD1	TRBJ2-7	TGTGCCAGTAGTCTCAAAGGGGACAGCTCCTACGAGCAGTACTTC	CASSLKGDSSYEQYF
TRBV6-1	NA	NA	TRBJ2-7	TGTGCCAGCAGTGAAAATCAGGGGAGCTCCTACGAGCAGTACTTC	CASSENQGSSYEQYF
TRBV14	NA	TRBD1	TRBJ1-6	TGTGCCAGCAGCCAAGGGGGGACAGGGTTTCTTAAACCCCTCCACTTT	CASSQGGTGFLKPLHF
TRBV27	NA	NA	TRBJ2-7	TGTGCCAGCAGTTTCAGACTAGATAATGCCGAGCAGTACTTC	CASSFRLDNAEQYF
TRBV29-1	NA	TRBD1	TRBJ1-1	TGCAGCGTTGCAATTGGGACAGGGGGTCGCACTGAAGCTTTCTTT	CSVAIGTGGRTEAFF
TRBV3-1/TRBV3-2	NA	TRBD1	TRBJ1-2	TGTGCCAGCAGCCATGGGACAGGGGGCGCCTATGGCTACACCTTC	CASSHGTGGAYGYTF
TRBV19	NA	TRBD1	TRBJ1-2	TGTGCCAGTAGTATAGGAGACAGGGTTCGGGGCTACACCTTC	CASSIGDRVRGYTF
TRBV18	NA	NA	TRBJ2-7	TGTGCCAGCTCACCGATACAGGGCTCCTACGAGCAGTACTTC	CASSPIQGSYEQYF
TRBV28	NA	NA	TRBJ2-4	TGTGCCAGCAGTTTGACGGGCAGGGGTAACATTCAGTACTTC	CASSLTGRGNIQYF
TRBV27	NA	NA	TRBJ1-1	TGTGCCAGCAGTCGGTCCGGGTGGGACACTGAAGCTTTCTTT	CASSRSGWDTEAFF
TRBV28	NA	TRBD1	TRBJ1-1	TGTGCCAGCACCTTAACAGGGGGCACTGAAGCTTTCTTT	CASTLTGGTEAFF
TRBV5-1	few	TRBD1	TRBJ1-3	TGCGCCAGCAGCTTGGGGACAGGCCGAGACACCATATATTTT	CASSLGTGRDTIYF
TRBV9	NA	NA	TRBJ1-4	TGTGCCAGCAGCGTAGATACAGTGAATGAAAAACTGTTTTTT	CASSVDTVNEKLFF
TRBV14	once	NA	TRBJ1-5	TGTGCCAGCAGCCAAGAGGGGAATCAAGGAGGGATGGAGCAGCCCCAGCATTTT	CASSQEGNQGGMEQPQHF
TRBV9	NA	TRBD2	TRBJ2-1	TGTGCCAGCAGCGCGGGACTAGCCCCCTACAATGAGCAGTTCTTC	CASSAGLAPYNEQFF
TRBV3-1/TRBV3-2	once	NA	TRBJ2-7	TGTGCCAGCAGCCAAGATTCTAGCTACGAGCAGTACTTC	CASSQDSSYEQYF
TRBV9	NA	NA	TRBJ2-1	TGTGCCAGCAGCGTAGTAGGGGGACTAAACAATGAGCAGTTCTTC	CASSVVGGLNNEQFF
TRBV6-5	NA	TRBD1	TRBJ1-6	TGTGCCAGCACCCTCGGGACAGAAAATTCACCCCTCCACTTT	CASTLGTENSPLHF
TRBV10-3	NA	TRBD2	TRBJ2-1	TGTGCCATCAGTGGAAGGGGACTAGCGGGGGGATACCAGTCCAATGAGCAGTTCTTC	CAISGRGLAGGYQSNEQFF
TRBV5-1	NA	NA	TRBJ2-5	TGCGCCAGCAGCTTGTCCCCAGGGGAGACCCAGTACTTC	CASSLSPGETQYF